This record looks at one T cell receptor beta chain sequence and its context. Its antigen is unidentified. This record belongs to a study of beta chain features in type 1 diabetes. The sequenced template was cDNA made from the entire isolated RNA. Some clones are missing from TCRdb's copy, which holds only in-frame ones; the method was immunoSEQ multiplex PCR. The sample consists of 350,000 to 400,000 clones, around 15% of them appearing once. The ends were cut back, 0 bases at V and 6 bases at J, with 13 bases in the middle. The CDR3 is 14 residues long. CDR1 is SGHRS and CDR2 is YFSETQ in the germline V gene. Researchers reported sorting CD4+ naive, central memory, regulatory and stem cell-like memory cells via CD45RO/CCR7/CD25/CD127/CD95/CD27. Without exception, sorted populations had purity beyond 98%. Study-level points and caveats: VDJ junctions from patients with type 1 diabetes contained fewer insertions and more deletions.

This chain connects TRBV5-1 to TRBJ2-7, with unresolved D. The sample consisted of naive CD4+ T cells from blood. The sequence was collected from a woman younger than 30 in good health. CDR3 coding DNA: TGCGCCAGCAGCTTGGCTTGGGCCCACCGCGAGCAGTACTTC. Protein sequence: CASSLAWAHREQYF.